This TCR beta chain came from a study of brain T cells in children with intractable seizures. Whole-study results and caveats: Pre- and post-surgery blood differed in depth, so pre-surgery absences may be undersampling.

Germline loops: CDR1 LNHDA, CDR2 SQIVND (reference sequence). Trimming left V 1 base short and J 1 base short, with 10 bases between. The CDR3 is made up of 15 amino acids. Profiled with immunoSEQ multiplex PCR; TCRdb holds only in-frame clones, not every one. The sample has 300,000 to 400,000 clones, more than 85% seen once; the top ten hold 5.5% to 6%. On this clone itself: Its antigen is unknown.

Specified time point: blood from clinic visit 5 months post-surgery; TSC patient then seizure free. Sequenced material: peripheral blood, taken roughly 5 months after surgery. The clonotype was recovered from a boy in the first two years of life with tuberous sclerosis and intractable seizures. The rearrangement uses TRBV19 and TRBJ1-1; TRBD1 might be the D (5 bases). CDR3 sequence: CASSIGDLKNTEAFF. The DNA for the CDR3 is TGTGCCAGTAGTATAGGGGACCTCAAGAACACTGAAGCTTTCTTT.